This record covers a single T cell receptor beta chain. Its antigen is still unknown. Base qualities are not provided; no much larger clone lies one nucleotide away. The data originate from a study of blood T cell repertoires in COVID-19 (dated by TCRdb to 2020 to 2022). A note on the overall study: Samples from collaborators originated in the United States, Italy and Spain and spanned both the acute and convalescent phases of COVID-19. The samples were drawn from two sources: the first 160 participants of the ongoing ImmuneRACE study, and 950 to 1,500 subjects contributed by 6 global collaborators. The repertoires were made available in a free public database intended to serve as a resource for research on the immune response to SARS-CoV-2. Where HLA class I and class II types were available, the types were taken from metadata supplied by the sample provider, not from assay-based typing. Subjects who had been exposed to COVID-19, were actively infected with it, or had recovered from it provided the deeply sampled blood TCRbeta repertoires that made up the dataset. The prospective study material was composed of cDNA or gDNA derived from T cells, B-cell-depleted T cells, or PBMCs. Sample metadata almost always included a de-identified subject ID, COVID-19 status, age in years and sex.

TCRbeta CDR3 regions were amplified from genomic DNA by means of the immunoSEQ Assay, a bias-controlled multiplex PCR. In the original analysis: The number of nucleated cells in each sample was estimated from the amplification of reference gene primers within the assay. Sequence reads were collapsed and filtered to measure the absolute abundance of every unique TCRbeta CDR3 rearrangement. Productive Simpson clonality was computed per sample as the square root of Simpson's diversity index over productive rearrangements. TCRdb re-hosts the immuneACCESS table, in-frame sequences only. Its copies lack some clones; in the studies checked, an unresolved V gene accounts for under half of them, and the cause for the rest is not known. V and J calls and clone size are as listed in that table; D and trimming were resolved from the DNA. This sample lists 15,000 to 16,000 clones; less than 80% were detected once. In total, the top ten clones hold under 35% of the sample.

There are 14 amino acids in the CDR3, from cysteine to phenylalanine inclusive. Only the CDR3 DNA stays, 42 bases, in frame from base 1. According to the germline V gene, CDR1 reads SGHVS and CDR2 reads FQNEAQ. The V end loses 4 bases and the J end loses 0 bases, and a stretch of 7 bases separates them. The collaborating institutions used their own protocols to collect whole blood in K2EDTA tubes. For TCRbeta analysis, collaborator samples were shipped as frozen whole blood, as isolated PBMCs, or as DNA extracted from either sample type. On the study overall, not on this receptor specifically: The amount of clinical and demographic metadata varied by source and participant and was provided uncurated.

The chain was built from TRBV7-8 and TRBJ1-3; the best D guess is TRBD1, with 5 bases matching. The TCR was taken from a man aged 70-80 years with active or convalescent COVID-19. Sequences were obtained from peripheral blood. The nucleotides are TGTGCCAGCAGCTCAGGGATCTCTGGAAACACCATATATTTT. The translation is CASSSGISGNTIYF.